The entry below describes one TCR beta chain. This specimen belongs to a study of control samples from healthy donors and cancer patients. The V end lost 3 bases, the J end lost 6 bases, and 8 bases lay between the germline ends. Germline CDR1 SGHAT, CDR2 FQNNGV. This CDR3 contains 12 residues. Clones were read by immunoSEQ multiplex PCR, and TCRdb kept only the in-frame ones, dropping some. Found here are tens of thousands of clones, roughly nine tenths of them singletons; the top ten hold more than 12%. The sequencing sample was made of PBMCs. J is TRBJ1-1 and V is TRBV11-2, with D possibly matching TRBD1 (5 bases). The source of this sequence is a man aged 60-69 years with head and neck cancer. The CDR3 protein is CASSLGGPEAFF. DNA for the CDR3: TGTGCCAGCAGCTTGGGGGGACCTGAAGCTTTCTTT.